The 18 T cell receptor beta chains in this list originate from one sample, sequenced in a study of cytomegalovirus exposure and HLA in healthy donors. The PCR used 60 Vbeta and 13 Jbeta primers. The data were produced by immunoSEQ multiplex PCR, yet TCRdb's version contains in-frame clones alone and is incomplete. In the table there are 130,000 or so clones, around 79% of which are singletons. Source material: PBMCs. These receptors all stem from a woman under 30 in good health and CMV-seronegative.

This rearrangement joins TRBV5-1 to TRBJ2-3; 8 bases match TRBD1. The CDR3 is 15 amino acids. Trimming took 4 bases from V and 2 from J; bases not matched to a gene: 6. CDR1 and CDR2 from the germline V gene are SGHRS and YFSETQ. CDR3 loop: CASSPTGALTDTQYF. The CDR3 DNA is TGCGCCAGCAGCCCGACAGGGGCCCTCACAGATACGCAGTATTTT.

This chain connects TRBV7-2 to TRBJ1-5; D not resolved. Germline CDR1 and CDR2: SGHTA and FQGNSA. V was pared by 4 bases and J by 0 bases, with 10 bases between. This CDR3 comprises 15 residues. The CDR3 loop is CASSSGAYSNQPQHF. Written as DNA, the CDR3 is TGTGCCAGCAGCTCTGGAGCATATAGCAATCAGCCCCAGCATTTT.

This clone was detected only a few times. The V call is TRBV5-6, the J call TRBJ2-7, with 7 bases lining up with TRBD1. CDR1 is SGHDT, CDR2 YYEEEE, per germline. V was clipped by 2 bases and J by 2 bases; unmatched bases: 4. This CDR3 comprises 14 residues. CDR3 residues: CASSLYRGPYEQYF. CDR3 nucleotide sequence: TGTGCCAGCAGCTTATACAGGGGCCCCTACGAGCAGTACTTC. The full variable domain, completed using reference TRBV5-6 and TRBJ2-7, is DAGVTQSPTHLIKTRGQQVTLRCSPKSGHDTVSWYQQALGQGPQFIFQYYEEEERQRGNFPDRFSGHQFPNYSSELNVNALLLGDSALYLCASSLYRGPYEQYFGPGTRLTVT.

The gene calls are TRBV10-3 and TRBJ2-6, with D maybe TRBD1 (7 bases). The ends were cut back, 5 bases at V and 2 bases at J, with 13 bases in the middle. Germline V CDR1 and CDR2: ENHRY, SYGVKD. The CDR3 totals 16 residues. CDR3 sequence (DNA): TGTGCCATCAGTCCGGCAGGGGGGACTGGGGCCAACGTCCTGACTTTC. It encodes CAISPAGGTGANVLTF.

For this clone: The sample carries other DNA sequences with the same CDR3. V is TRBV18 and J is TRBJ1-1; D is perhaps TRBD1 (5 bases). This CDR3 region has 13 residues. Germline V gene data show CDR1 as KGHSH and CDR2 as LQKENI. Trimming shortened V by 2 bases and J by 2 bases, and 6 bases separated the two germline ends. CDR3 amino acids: CASSPGANTEAFF. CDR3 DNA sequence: TGTGCCAGCTCACCAGGGGCCAACACTGAAGCTTTCTTT.

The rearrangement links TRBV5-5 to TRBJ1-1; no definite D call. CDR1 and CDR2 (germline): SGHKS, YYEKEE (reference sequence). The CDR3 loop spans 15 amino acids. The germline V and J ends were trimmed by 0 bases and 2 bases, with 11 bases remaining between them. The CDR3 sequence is CASSLVTASNTEAFF. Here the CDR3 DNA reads TGTGCCAGCAGCTTGGTAACAGCTTCCAACACTGAAGCTTTCTTT.

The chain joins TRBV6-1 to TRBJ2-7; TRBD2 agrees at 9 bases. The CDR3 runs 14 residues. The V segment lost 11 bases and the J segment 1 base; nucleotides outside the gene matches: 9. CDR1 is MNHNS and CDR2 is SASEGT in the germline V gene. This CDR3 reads CACSSGLASYEQYF. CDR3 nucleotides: TGTGCCTGTTCTTCGGGACTAGCTTCCTACGAGCAGTACTTC.

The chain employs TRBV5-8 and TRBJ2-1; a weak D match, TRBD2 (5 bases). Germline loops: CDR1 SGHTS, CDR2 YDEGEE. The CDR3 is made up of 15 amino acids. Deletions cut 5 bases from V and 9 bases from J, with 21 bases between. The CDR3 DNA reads TGTGCCAGCAGTCCCCGGCGTCCGGCTGCGGGTGAGCAGTTCTTC. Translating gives CASSPRRPAAGEQFF.

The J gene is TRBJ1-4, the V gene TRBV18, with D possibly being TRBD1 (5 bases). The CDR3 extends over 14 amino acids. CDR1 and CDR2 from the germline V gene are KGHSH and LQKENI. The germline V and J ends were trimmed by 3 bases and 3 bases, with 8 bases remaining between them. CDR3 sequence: CASSPRDSNEKLFF. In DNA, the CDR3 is TGTGCCAGCTCACCCCGGGACTCTAATGAAAAACTGTTTTTT. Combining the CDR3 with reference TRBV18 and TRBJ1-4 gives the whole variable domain NAGVMQNPRHLVRRRGQEARLRCSPMKGHSHVYWYRQLPEEGLKFMVYLQKENIIDESGMPKERFSAEFPKEGPSILRIQQVVRGDSAAYFCASSPRDSNEKLFFGSGTQLSVL.

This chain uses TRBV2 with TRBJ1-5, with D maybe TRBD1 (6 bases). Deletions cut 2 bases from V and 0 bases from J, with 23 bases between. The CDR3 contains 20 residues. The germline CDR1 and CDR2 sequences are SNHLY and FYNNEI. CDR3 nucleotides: TGTGCCAGCAGTGAATCTATTTGGGGTTTAGGGGGGGATAGCAATCAGCCCCAGCATTTT. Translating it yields CASSESIWGLGGDSNQPQHF.

The chain's CDR3 is CASSLRDRGLAFF. In DNA form, the CDR3 reads TGCGCCAGCAGCTTGAGGGACAGGGGGCTTGCTTTCTTT. The chain recombines TRBV5-1 with TRBJ1-1, with 12 bases lining up with TRBD1. V trimming: 1 base; J trimming: 11 bases; junction bases outside the gene matches: 3. Germline CDR1 is SGHRS and CDR2 is YFSETQ. The CDR3 length is 13 residues.

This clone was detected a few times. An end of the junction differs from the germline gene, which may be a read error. DNA of the CDR3: TGTTCCAGCAGCTTAGCCTCTGGGGGGGAATGGACTGAAGCTTTCTTT. Amino acids: CSSSLASGGEWTEAFF. This rearrangement joins TRBV7-9 to TRBJ1-1; TRBD1 is a possible D gene (5 bases). The CDR3 sequence is 16 residues long. Germline CDR1 and CDR2: SEHNR and FQNEAQ (reference sequence).

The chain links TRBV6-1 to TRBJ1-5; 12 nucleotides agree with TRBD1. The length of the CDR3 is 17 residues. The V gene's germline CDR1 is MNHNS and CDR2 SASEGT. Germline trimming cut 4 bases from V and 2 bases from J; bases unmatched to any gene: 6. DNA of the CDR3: TGTGCCAGCAGTGGGGGACAGGGGGCTAATGGCAATCAGCCCCAGCATTTT. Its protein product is CASSGGQGANGNQPQHF.

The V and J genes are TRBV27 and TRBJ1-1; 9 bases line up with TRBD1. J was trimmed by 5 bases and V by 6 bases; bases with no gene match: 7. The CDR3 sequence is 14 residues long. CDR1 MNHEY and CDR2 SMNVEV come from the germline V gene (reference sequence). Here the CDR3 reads CASSSGTGITEAFF. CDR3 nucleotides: TGTGCCAGCAGCTCCGGGACAGGGATAACTGAAGCTTTCTTT.

The CDR3 sequence: CASSPDRAGANVLTF. The CDR3 DNA reads as TGTGCCAGCAGCCCAGACAGGGCTGGGGCCAACGTCCTGACTTTC. V gene TRBV5-6 combines with J gene TRBJ2-6, with TRBD1 matching over 7 bases. J lost 2 bases, V lost 4 bases, and 3 bases had no gene match. Germline V gene data show CDR1 as SGHDT and CDR2 as YYEEEE. This CDR3 has 15 amino acids.

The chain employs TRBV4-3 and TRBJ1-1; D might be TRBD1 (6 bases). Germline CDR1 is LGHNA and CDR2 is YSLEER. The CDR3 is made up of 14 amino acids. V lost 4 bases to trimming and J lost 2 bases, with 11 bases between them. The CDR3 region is CASSPGQLNTEAFF. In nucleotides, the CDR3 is TGCGCCAGCAGCCCAGGACAGTTAAACACTGAAGCTTTCTTT.

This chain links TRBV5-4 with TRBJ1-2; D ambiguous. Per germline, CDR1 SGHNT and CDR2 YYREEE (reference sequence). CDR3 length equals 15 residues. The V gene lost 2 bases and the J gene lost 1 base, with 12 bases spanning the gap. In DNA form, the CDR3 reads TGTGCCAGCAGCTTCGATGGGAGAATTAACTATGGCTACACCTTC. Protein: CASSFDGRINYGYTF.

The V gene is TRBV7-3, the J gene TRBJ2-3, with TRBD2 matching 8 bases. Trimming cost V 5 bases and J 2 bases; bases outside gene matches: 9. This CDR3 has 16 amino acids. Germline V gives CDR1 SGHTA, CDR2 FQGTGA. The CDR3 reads CASSPRGGAPTDTQYF. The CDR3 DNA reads TGTGCCAGCAGCCCCCGGGGGGGGGCCCCCACAGATACGCAGTATTTT.